This entry is about one T cell receptor (beta chain). In the original processing: Amplification of reference gene primers was used by the study to estimate nucleated cell counts. Clones were sequenced by immunoSEQ multiplex PCR, and TCRdb holds only the in-frame ones, with some missing. The V and J calls and the clone size are those of that table, but D and trimming were determined from the DNA. The sample lists about 160,000 clones; approximately 80% were seen once. This sample is part of a study of blood T cell repertoires in COVID-19. Looking at the study overall: Researchers got acute and convalescent COVID-19 samples from the United States, Italy and Spain. T cells, B-cell-depleted T cells, or PBMCs supplied cDNA or gDNA.

Trimming removed 5 bases from V and 12 bases from J; junction bases left unmatched: 8. Germline CDR1 is SGHTA and CDR2 is FQGNSA. The CDR3 loop spans 13 amino acids. Specimen: peripheral blood. The chain has TRBV7-2 and TRBJ1-2; 11 bases map to TRBD1. This receptor was taken from a woman older than 75 with active or convalescent COVID-19. CDR3 sequence: CASSPGTGGQHTF. In DNA, the CDR3 is TGTGCCAGCAGCCCCGGGACAGGGGGACAGCACACCTTC.